This T cell receptor (beta chain) was found in a study of blood T cell repertoires in COVID-19. TCRdb's copy holds only in-frame clones and misses some; the assay was immunoSEQ multiplex PCR. The data contain 95,000 or so clones, about nine tenths of them singletons. Trimming shortened V by 6 bases and J by 2 bases, and 7 bases separated the two germline ends. This CDR3 contains 13 residues. Per germline, CDR1 MRHNA and CDR2 SNTAGT. The chain joins TRBV6-4 to TRBJ1-4; the D gene is possibly TRBD1 (5 bases). Sequencing used peripheral blood. This TCR derives from a woman in her 70s with acute or convalescent COVID-19. CDR3 amino acids: CASSRDTNEKLFF. The CDR3 DNA sequence: TGTGCCAGCAGCAGGGATACTAATGAAAAACTGTTTTTT.